This T cell receptor beta chain was recorded in a study of neurological immune-mediated disorders. Study findings and constraints: The study found the most TCR clonal expansion in HTLV-1-associated myelopathy and the least in multiple sclerosis, below healthy controls. Private repertoires in all groups were suggested by the finding that expanded clones across subjects shared no CDR3 amino acid sequences.

This clonotype showed up many times. The antigen remains undetermined. Each TCR transcript was tagged with a 10-nucleotide random UMI during 5'RACE. TCRdb re-analysed the 5' RACE reads in MiXCR, keeping a single row per CDR3 protein. The sample shows about 71,000 distinct CDR3 sequences, roughly 15% of them seen only once. The trim removed 5 bases at V and 0 bases at J, leaving 16 bases unmatched. CDR3 length equals 20 residues. CDR1 is SGHVS, CDR2 FQNEAQ, per germline. The time point: longitudinal time-point 1 (baseline). Unsorted libraries came from 2 million PBMCs stored at -80 °C. The receptor was isolated from a female donor with HTLV-1-associated myelopathy (HAM/TSP). Sequenced sample: PBMCs. The chain is built from TRBV7-8 and TRBJ2-2; 9 bases map to TRBD1. CDR3 sequence: CASSHSFRTGASSNTGELFF. Written as DNA, the CDR3 is TGTGCCAGCAGCCACTCCTTCAGGACAGGGGCCTCTTCGAACACCGGGGAGCTGTTTTTT.